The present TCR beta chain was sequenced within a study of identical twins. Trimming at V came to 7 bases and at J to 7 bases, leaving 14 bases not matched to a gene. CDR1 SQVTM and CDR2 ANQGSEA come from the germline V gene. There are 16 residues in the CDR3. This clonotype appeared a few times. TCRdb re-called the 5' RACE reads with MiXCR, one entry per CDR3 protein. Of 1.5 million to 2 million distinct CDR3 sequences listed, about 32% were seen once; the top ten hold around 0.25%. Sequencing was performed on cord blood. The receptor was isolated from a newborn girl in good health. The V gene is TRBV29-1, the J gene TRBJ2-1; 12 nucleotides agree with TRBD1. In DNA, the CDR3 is TGCAGCGCCCGGGCCCCCGGGACAGGGGGCAGGAATGAGCAGTTCTTC. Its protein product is CSARAPGTGGRNEQFF.